The next 21 T cell receptor beta chains were all read from a single sample in a study of CD8+ T cells in alopecia areata listed by TCRdb under 2018. The library was built by means of the immunoSEQ multiplex PCR assay. To provide template for TCR sequencing, every sample had RNA extracted and reverse transcribed into cDNA. TCRdb carries this immuneACCESS record with in-frame sequences only. Its versions omit some clonotypes, under half of them owing to an unresolved V gene in the studies checked, with the rest unexplained. The sample table holds around 190,000 clones, of which 64% were seen once. The biggest ten clones account for roughly 4.2% of the sample. The time point tag for this specimen amounts to: less than five weeks on oral tofacitinib. Interpreted using the paper, the treatment or condition label stands for: oral pan-JAK inhibitor, 5-10 mg twice daily. Specimen: CD4+ T cells sorted from blood, collected at week 4, from a patient treated with tofacitinib. The receptor source for this set is a human donor with alopecia areata.

This chain links TRBV7-9 with TRBJ2-3, with a weak D call TRBD2 (7 bases). Germline assignment: CDR1 SEHNR and CDR2 FQNEAQ (reference sequence). The CDR3 runs to 15 residues. V lost 5 bases and J 6 bases, leaving 18 bases between the germline ends. CDR3 amino acids: CASSPGRGSGDTQYF. The CDR3, as DNA: TGTGCCAGCAGCCCTGGGAGGGGGAGCGGCGATACGCAGTATTTT. The variable domain in full, completed from reference TRBV7-9 and TRBJ2-3, reads DTGVSQNPRHKITKRGQNVTFRCDPISEHNRLYWYRQTLGQGPEFLTYFQNEAQLEKSRLLSDRFSAERPKGSFSTLEIQRTEQGDSAMYLCASSPGRGSGDTQYFGPGTRLTVL.

V is TRBV11-2 and J is TRBJ2-5, with D possibly matching TRBD1 (6 bases). Germline lookup yields CDR1 SGHAT and CDR2 FQNNGV. The CDR3 runs to 16 residues. Trimming took off 1 base at V and 7 bases at J, with 19 bases between the two ends. CDR3 sequence (DNA): TGTGCCAGCAGCTTAGCTGGGGGCCTCTCCCAAAGGACCCAGTACTTC. Its translation: CASSLAGGLSQRTQYF.

The rearrangement links TRBV6-1 to TRBJ2-3; D is undetermined. Germline lookup yields CDR1 MNHNS and CDR2 SASEGT. The CDR3 contains 15 residues. Between the trimmed V and J ends, which lost 7 bases and 1 base, there was a span of 15 bases. CDR3 DNA: TGTGCCAGCACCGAAGGAGTATTCCGCACAGATACGCAGTATTTT. This codes for CASTEGVFRTDTQYF.

This chain uses TRBV9 with TRBJ2-1, with TRBD2 identical over 12 bases. This CDR3 is 16 amino acids long. The junction had 16 bases not matched to a gene; V was cut back by 4 bases and J by 14 bases. Per germline, CDR1 SGDLS and CDR2 YYNGEE. CDR3 DNA sequence: TGTGCCAGCAGCACCTCCACCAAGGCTAGCGGGGGGGTAAAGTTCTTC. This sequence encodes CASSTSTKASGGVKFF.

This clone was recorded a few times. The chain joins TRBV7-2 to TRBJ2-3; no clear D gene. Germline lookup yields CDR1 SGHTA and CDR2 FQGNSA. This CDR3 has 13 amino acids. Trimming took 3 bases from V and 6 from J, leaving 10 bases between them. The CDR3 loop is CASSFLLGDTQYF. For the CDR3, the DNA is TGTGCCAGCAGCTTCCTTCTAGGTGATACGCAGTATTTT. Full variable domain (outside the CDR3, taken from reference TRBV7-2 and TRBJ2-3): GAGVSQSPSNKVTEKGKDVELRCDPISGHTALYWYRQSLGQGLEFLIYFQGNSAPDKSGLPSDRFSAERTGGSVSTLTIQRTQQEDSAVYLCASSFLLGDTQYFGPGTRLTVL.

V gene TRBV9 combines with J gene TRBJ1-5, with no clear D. CDR3 length equals 14 residues. V lost 0 bases to trimming and J lost 8 bases, with 12 bases between them. Germline V CDR1 and CDR2: SGDLS, YYNGEE. The CDR3 nucleotides are TGTGCCAGCAGCGTAGTCGGGGAGGGAGAGCCCCAGCATTTT. The encoded protein is CASSVVGEGEPQHF.

The CDR3 DNA is TGTGCCATCCAACGGGACTCGAATTCACCCCTCCACTTT. This translates into CAIQRDSNSPLHF. This chain uses TRBV10-3 with TRBJ1-6, with a weak D call TRBD1 (5 bases). V gave up 8 bases and J gave up 7 bases, with 12 bases separating them. Looked up from germline, CDR1 is ENHRY and CDR2 is SYGVKD. There are 13 residues in the CDR3.

The rearrangement links TRBV27 to TRBJ1-1; the D gene is possibly TRBD1 (6 bases). CDR1 and CDR2 (germline): MNHEY, SMNVEV (reference sequence). Trimming stripped 11 bases from V and 1 base from J, with 20 bases between. The CDR3 sequence is 15 residues long. CDR3: CASKGTGKGNTEAFF. The CDR3 DNA follows: TGTGCCTCAAAGGGCACAGGGAAAGGGAACACTGAAGCTTTCTTT.

This clone was recorded a few times. The chain carries TRBV6-1 and TRBJ1-5, with TRBD1 matching 9 bases. The germline V gene encodes CDR1 MNHNS and CDR2 SASEGT. The CDR3 sequence is 15 residues long. The junction had 8 bases not matched to a gene; V was cut back by 4 bases and J by 7 bases. The CDR3 DNA follows: TGTGCCAGCAGTGGCGGGGGGACAGGGCAGCAGCCCCAGCATTTT. Amino acid sequence: CASSGGGTGQQPQHF.

This clone was counted between two and nine times. The chain joins TRBV6-5 to TRBJ1-3; 7 bases match TRBD1. The CDR3 has 16 amino acids. V was pared by 0 bases and J by 4 bases, with 6 bases of the junction left unmatched. Germline V CDR1 and CDR2: MNHEY, SVGAGI. CDR3 region: CASSYSTGTAGNTIYF. DNA of the CDR3: TGTGCCAGCAGTTACTCGACAGGGACGGCCGGAAACACCATATATTTT.

V is TRBV2 and J is TRBJ2-7; D is unresolved. The V gene's germline CDR1 is SNHLY and CDR2 FYNNEI. V shed 5 bases and J shed 0 bases, with 14 bases lying between them. This CDR3 has 15 amino acids. The CDR3 bases are TGTGCCAGCAGTTTCTTGGGTTTGAGCTCCTACGAGCAGTACTTC. Translating it yields CASSFLGLSSYEQYF.

The V call is TRBV7-9, the J call TRBJ1-4; D call uncertain. This CDR3 has 14 amino acids. Trimming removed 6 bases from V and 3 bases from J, with 11 bases in between. Germline V gene lookup returns CDR1 SEHNR and CDR2 FQNEAQ (reference sequence). The CDR3: CASRQSSPNEKLFF. The CDR3 nucleotides are TGTGCCAGCAGACAAAGCAGCCCTAATGAAAAACTGTTTTTT.

This clone appeared a single time. The gene calls are TRBV29-1 and TRBJ1-5, with 9 bases fitting TRBD1. Germline CDR1 and CDR2: SQVTM and ANQGSEA. V dropped 5 bases and J dropped 2; count of bases not matched to a gene: 7. This CDR3 has 15 residues. CDR3 in amino acids: CSVQFRQGGNQPQHF. The CDR3 nucleotides are TGCAGCGTTCAATTCAGACAGGGGGGCAATCAGCCCCAGCATTTT.

The J gene is TRBJ1-6, the V gene TRBV5-1; D may be TRBD1 (5 bases). CDR1 is SGHRS, CDR2 YFSETQ, per germline. The CDR3 is 15 residues long. Trimming removed 4 bases from V and 5 bases from J, with 13 bases in between. CDR3 residues: CASSMIGVDNSPLHF. The CDR3 DNA reads as TGCGCCAGCAGCATGATAGGGGTGGATAATTCACCCCTCCACTTT.

In the case of this clone: The sample has other DNA sequences that encode this CDR3 too. The CDR3 sequence is CSVELGGNQPQHF. The CDR3 DNA reads as TGCAGCGTTGAATTGGGTGGCAATCAGCCCCAGCATTTT. The chain uses TRBV29-1 and TRBJ1-5, with D uncertain. This CDR3 region has 13 residues. CDR1 and CDR2 (germline): SQVTM, ANQGSEA. The V end was cut by 2 bases, the J end by 2 bases, with 7 bases between.

This chain uses TRBV6-6 with TRBJ2-3; D possibly corresponds to TRBD2 (5 bases). Trimming stripped 4 bases from V and 0 bases from J, with 11 bases between. The germline V gene encodes CDR1 MNHNY and CDR2 SVGAGI (reference sequence). The length of the CDR3 is 15 residues. The CDR3 loop reads CASSSSTSSTDTQYF. The CDR3 bases are TGTGCCAGCAGTTCCTCCACTAGTAGCACAGATACGCAGTATTTT.

The genes are TRBV27 and TRBJ1-2; D not resolved. Deletions cut 5 bases from V and 5 bases from J, with 9 bases between. Per the germline V gene, CDR1 is MNHEY and CDR2 is SMNVEV (reference sequence). The CDR3 sequence is 12 residues long. DNA for the CDR3: TGTGCCAGCAGTCAGGCGGGGTATGGCTACACCTTC. Amino acids: CASSQAGYGYTF.

The rearrangement uses TRBV5-1 and TRBJ2-5; D not resolved. Between the trimmed V and J ends, which lost 1 base and 2 bases, there was a span of 6 bases. The germline V gene encodes CDR1 SGHRS and CDR2 YFSETQ. This CDR3 comprises 13 residues. CDR3 residues: CASSLIGQETQYF. Here the CDR3 DNA reads TGCGCCAGCAGCTTGATCGGTCAAGAGACCCAGTACTTC.

This clone was counted between two and nine times. The J gene is TRBJ2-7, the V gene TRBV7-2; TRBD1 agrees at 7 bases. V was pared by 5 bases and J by 2 bases, with 9 bases of the junction left unmatched. The germline gives CDR1 SGHTA, CDR2 FQGNSA. This CDR3 is 15 amino acids long. CDR3 in amino acids: CASSTSWTGPYEQYF. The CDR3 coding sequence is TGTGCCAGCAGCACCTCATGGACAGGACCCTACGAGCAGTACTTC.

This clone was counted once. Additional DNA sequences in this sample encode the identical CDR3. The CDR3 coding sequence is TGTGCCTGGACAGGGGGCTATGGCTACACCTTC. It yields the protein CAWTGGYGYTF. The genes are TRBV30 and TRBJ1-2; the match to TRBD1 covers 7 bases. Germline CDR1 GTSNPN, CDR2 SVGIG (reference sequence). The CDR3 length is 11 residues. Trimming took 4 bases from V and 4 from J; bases not matched to a gene: 0.

The chain is built from TRBV7-2 and TRBJ2-1; 10 nucleotides align to TRBD2. V lost 5 bases and J lost 4; bases outside the gene matches: 5. Germline CDR1 is SGHTA and CDR2 is FQGNSA. The CDR3 spans 15 residues. CDR3 residues: CASSPTSGAYNEQFF. The CDR3 coding sequence is TGTGCCAGCAGCCCCACTAGCGGGGCTTACAATGAGCAGTTCTTC.